The clone carrying this T cell receptor beta chain was counted only a few times. The antigen remains unidentified. TCRdb processed the 5' RACE reads anew with MiXCR; each CDR3 protein has one entry. There are around 310,000 distinct CDR3 sequences in the sample; 8.5% to 9% occur only once, and 18% lies in the top ten. The sample belongs to a study of T cells after yellow fever vaccination. Germline-derived CDR1 and CDR2 are MNHEY and SVGAGI. Trimming took off 0 bases at V and 7 bases at J, with 9 bases between the two ends. This CDR3 region has 13 residues. Whole-study results and caveats: The study noted that FACS-sorted repertoires could contain abundant clonotypes contaminating from the bulk population.

This clonotype originated in a young man who received the YFV17D yellow fever vaccine. This sequence joins TRBV6-5 and TRBJ1-2; tentative D call: TRBD1 (6 bases). Sequenced material: PBMCs, taken on the day of the first yellow fever vaccination. The CDR3 sequence: CASSYSSQGGYTF. CDR3 nucleotide sequence: TGTGCCAGCAGTTACTCGTCACAGGGTGGCTACACCTTC.